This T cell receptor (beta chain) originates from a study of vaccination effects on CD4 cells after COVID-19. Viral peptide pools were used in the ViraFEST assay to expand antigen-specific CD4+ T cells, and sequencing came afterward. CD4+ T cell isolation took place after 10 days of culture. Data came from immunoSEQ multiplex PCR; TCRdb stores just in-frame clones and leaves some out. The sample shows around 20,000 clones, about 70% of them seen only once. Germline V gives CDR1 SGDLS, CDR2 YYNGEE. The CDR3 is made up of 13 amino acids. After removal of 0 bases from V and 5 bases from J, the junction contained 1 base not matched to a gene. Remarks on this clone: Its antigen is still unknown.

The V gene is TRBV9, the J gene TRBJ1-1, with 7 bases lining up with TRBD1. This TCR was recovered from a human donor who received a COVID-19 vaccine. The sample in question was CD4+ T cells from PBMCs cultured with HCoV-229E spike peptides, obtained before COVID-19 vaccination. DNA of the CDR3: TGTGCCAGCAGCGTAGAGACAGGGACTGAAGCTTTCTTT. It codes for CASSVETGTEAFF.